The present entry profiles one T cell receptor beta chain with its context. Its antigen remains undetermined. No quality values exist for individual bases; no much larger clone is one base distant. This record comes from a study of T cell responses to AZD1222 COVID-19 vaccine (dated by TCRdb to the early 2020s). Regarding the research as a whole: A total of 233 trial participants underwent TCR sequencing, of whom some 210 received two doses of AZD1222 and approximately 25 received two doses of the MenACWY control vaccine. Trial participants were enrolled by age into 18-55, 56-69 and 70-plus year subgroups, with about 150, 28 and 57 TCR-sequenced participants respectively. General findings and caveats noted by the study authors: Because no samples from the day 14 peak response were available, repertoires could be characterized only after the peak T cell response. A significant rise in spike-specific TCR breadth and depth was observed after two AZD1222 doses relative to day 0 and relative to MenACWY recipients. Conclusions about previously exposed vaccinees were limited because only a handful of AZD1222 recipients were SARS-CoV-2 seropositive at baseline. Participants were mostly white British, with more females than males. The authors suggested clonal diversity may have been underestimated. CD4 TCRs associated with the vaccine covered the entire spike protein, and the dominant responses were in regions 160-218 and 743-854. Epitopes outside the regions mutated in the B.1.351 and B.1.1.7 variants were reportedly recognized by nearly half of the unique spike-specific TCRs. The 56-69-year group was small, and its depth increase did not reach significance, likely because of low power.

The CDR3 regions of human TCRbeta chains were analyzed by immunosequencing. The authors' pipeline ran thus. Repertoire TCRs were matched against a reference library of SARS-CoV-2-specific TCRs generated with the MIRA antigen-specificity platform. Breadth was defined as the fraction of unique TCRs that were SARS-CoV-2-associated. Depth was defined as the fraction of total T cells that were SARS-CoV-2-associated. Using the MIRA data, each spike-specific TCR was mapped to the spike region that the TCR reacts to and placed in a CD4 or CD8 class. Log10-transformed breadth and depth values were compared by one-way ANOVA with Sidak's multiple comparisons tests. TCRdb took over this immuneACCESS table, retaining in-frame rearrangements with V and J assigned. Such tables are incomplete; in checked studies, under half of the missing clones stem from an unresolved V gene, and the remainder is unexplained. The DNA was the basis for D and trimming; V, J and clone size are from that table. This sample is represented by about 160,000 clones; around 87% of them were singletons. 4.3% of the sample is held by the ten biggest clonotypes.

CDR1 and CDR2 are read off the germline V gene as MNHEY and SVGAGI. Measured from the cysteine to the phenylalanine, the CDR3 is 14 residues long. The kept DNA is CDR3 alone, 42 bases in frame from the first base. The junction carries 15 bases between V and J, which are trimmed by 7 bases and 3 bases respectively. The time point label of this sample denotes: about 28 days (+/-7) after the second vaccine dose. AZD1222 recipients given second doses at about 4 weeks or at about 12 weeks were pooled, since spike-specific TCR depth and breadth were not found to differ between the two schedules. Vaccinee samples came from UK trials COV001 and COV002, including a single-blind randomized controlled phase 2/3 trial of AZD1222 (ChAdOx1 nCoV-19) in healthy adults. For TCRbeta chain sequencing, PBMC samples from trial participants were taken at day 0 and at day 28 after the second dose.

Rearrangement joined TRBV6-5 to TRBJ1-1; no D segment can be confidently identified. The sequenced sample was peripheral blood, obtained 28 days after the second AZD1222 dose. This sequence was found in an adult who received the AZD1222 COVID-19 vaccine. The CDR3 sequence is CASTMLEGYTEAFF. The DNA sequence reads TGTGCCAGCACCATGCTCGAAGGGTACACTGAAGCTTTCTTT.